One and the same sample provided the 31 T cell receptor beta chains below, sequenced in a study of T cell responses to AZD1222 COVID-19 vaccine (TCRdb year 2021). The library was prepared using the immunoSEQ multiplex PCR assay. TCRdb limited this immuneACCESS table to in-frame rearrangements with V and J called. A share of clones is missing; checked studies link under half to unresolved V genes, and the rest is unexplained. The sample data list about 73,000 clones, and around 88% of these were observed just once. The ten largest clones capture around 21% of the sample. In the paper's terms, the time point label means: baseline before first vaccination. Here the sequenced sample was peripheral blood, taken on day 0 of AZD1222 vaccination. The receptors stem from an adult in good health.

This rearrangement joins TRBV5-6 to TRBJ2-5; D is unclear. CDR3 length: 11 residues. CDR1 is SGHDT and CDR2 is YYEEEE in the germline V gene. V lost 4 bases, J lost 9 bases, and 10 bases lay in between. CDR3 in amino acids: CASSIGQAQYF. The CDR3 region has the DNA TGTGCCAGCAGCATTGGTCAGGCCCAGTACTTC. Full variable domain (missing parts from reference TRBV5-6 and TRBJ2-5): DAGVTQSPTHLIKTRGQQVTLRCSPKSGHDTVSWYQQALGQGPQFIFQYYEEEERQRGNFPDRFSGHQFPNYSSELNVNALLLGDSALYLCASSIGQAQYFGPGTRLLVL.

The chain uses TRBV7-2 and TRBJ2-7; tentative D call: TRBD2 (5 bases). Germline V CDR1 and CDR2: SGHTA, FQGNSA. CDR3 length equals 14 residues. The V and J ends lost 1 base and 2 bases respectively, with 9 bases between them. The CDR3 bases are TGTGCCAGCAGCTTAGTAGCGCAAACCTACGAGCAGTACTTC. Its translation: CASSLVAQTYEQYF.

The genes are TRBV7-3 and TRBJ1-1; D is perhaps TRBD1 (5 bases). CDR1 and CDR2 (germline): SGHTA, FQGTGA. The CDR3 covers 13 residues. Trimming took 5 bases from V and 1 from J, leaving 8 bases between them. CDR3: CASSATANTEAFF. The CDR3, as DNA: TGTGCCAGCAGCGCGACAGCGAACACTGAAGCTTTCTTT.

The V gene is TRBV28, the J gene TRBJ1-2; 9 nucleotides match TRBD1. The ends lost 5 bases at V and 4 bases at J; junction bases unmatched: 8. CDR3 length: 15 amino acids. Germline assignment: CDR1 MDHEN and CDR2 SYDVKM. This chain's CDR3 is CASSPTDRGGYGYTF. The CDR3 nucleotides read TGTGCCAGCAGTCCGACGGACAGGGGTGGCTATGGCTACACCTTC.

The chain links TRBV5-4 to TRBJ2-2; D is unresolved. CDR3 length: 12 amino acids. Germline CDR1 reads SGHNT; CDR2 reads YYREEE (reference sequence). V lost 0 bases and J 7 bases, leaving 4 bases between the germline ends. The chain's CDR3 is CASSLADGELFF. The CDR3 DNA follows: TGTGCCAGCAGCTTGGCAGACGGGGAGCTGTTTTTT.

The chain couples TRBV30 to TRBJ2-7, with 9 bases identical to TRBD2. The trim removed 2 bases at V and 4 bases at J, leaving 9 bases unmatched. Germline CDR1 and CDR2: GTSNPN and SVGIG (reference sequence). The CDR3 is 15 amino acids. In nucleotides, the CDR3 is TGTGCCTGGAGTCGCGGGAGGGCCACCGCTTACGAGCAGTACTTC. Translating it yields CAWSRGRATAYEQYF.

The chain uses TRBV11-2 and TRBJ1-4; 9 bases agree with TRBD1. Losses at the gene ends were 1 base for V and 6 bases for J; bases not matched to a gene: 9. Germline V gives CDR1 SGHAT, CDR2 FQNNGV. This CDR3 spans 17 amino acids. As DNA, the CDR3 is TGTGCCAGCAGCTTAGGGGCTACAGGGGGCGAATATGAAAAACTGTTTTTT. Translated: CASSLGATGGEYEKLFF.

The chain links TRBV7-9 to TRBJ2-3; D remains ambiguous. Germline values: CDR1 SEHNR, CDR2 FQNEAQ (reference sequence). Trimming took 1 base from V and 4 from J, leaving 3 bases between them. This CDR3 comprises 12 residues. The CDR3 loop reads CASSLEADTQYF. The CDR3 coding sequence is TGTGCCAGCAGCTTAGAGGCAGATACGCAGTATTTT.

The rearrangement uses TRBV7-8 and TRBJ2-7; weak D call: TRBD2 (5 bases). This CDR3 comprises 13 residues. Germline loops: CDR1 SGHVS, CDR2 FQNEAQ. The V and J ends lost 8 bases and 1 base respectively, with 12 bases between them. CDR3 DNA: TGTGCCAGCCGACGGACTCAGTCCTACGAGCAGTACTTC. Its protein product is CASRRTQSYEQYF.

V is TRBV5-5 and J is TRBJ2-7; 9 bases match TRBD2. After removal of 4 bases from V and 0 bases from J, the junction contained 11 bases not matched to a gene. Per germline, CDR1 SGHKS and CDR2 YYEKEE (reference sequence). This CDR3 is 17 amino acids long. In DNA, the CDR3 is TGTGCCAGCAGCCCGACTCTCTTAGCGGGAGTCTCCTACGAGCAGTACTTC. Translation gives CASSPTLLAGVSYEQYF.

The chain combines TRBV4-3 with TRBJ1-6; D is possibly TRBD1 (5 bases). The CDR3 has 16 amino acids. The germline CDR1 and CDR2 sequences are LGHNA and YSLEER. The V gene lost 0 bases and the J gene lost 12 bases, with 18 bases spanning the gap. Here the CDR3 DNA reads TGCGCCAGCAGCCAAGACAGGGCCTCTTCAGGGTTACCCCTCCACTTT. This codes for CASSQDRASSGLPLHF.

The V call is TRBV5-1, the J call TRBJ2-7; TRBD1 matches 8 bases. There are 14 residues in the CDR3. Germline CDR1 reads SGHRS; CDR2 reads YFSETQ. The V segment lost 4 bases and the J segment 3 bases; nucleotides outside the gene matches: 6. The CDR3 DNA is TGCGCCAGCAGCGTGCAGGGGGCGAACTACGAGCAGTACTTC. As protein: CASSVQGANYEQYF.

The chain couples TRBV28 to TRBJ2-7; 9 bases match TRBD2. CDR3 length equals 15 residues. With V trimmed by 6 bases and J by 4 bases, 10 bases remained unmatched. Germline CDR1 and CDR2: MDHEN and SYDVKM. The CDR3 nucleotides read TGTGCCAGCAGCCGAACCGGGACTAGCTCTTACGAGCAGTACTTC. Translated: CASSRTGTSSYEQYF.

This clone occurred once. The chain uses TRBV5-4 and TRBJ1-1, with D possibly TRBD1 on 5 matching bases. The germline V and J ends were trimmed by 0 bases and 5 bases, with 11 bases remaining between them. Germline values: CDR1 SGHNT, CDR2 YYREEE (reference sequence). This CDR3 region has 14 residues. The CDR3 here is CASSLAQGWTEAFF. CDR3 nucleotide sequence: TGTGCCAGCAGCTTGGCGCAGGGATGGACTGAAGCTTTCTTT.

This clone was seen just once. V gene TRBV28 combines with J gene TRBJ2-7; D is possibly TRBD1 (6 bases). Trimming pared 2 bases from V and 0 bases from J, leaving 11 bases between. The CDR3 is 15 amino acids. Germline V gene data show CDR1 as MDHEN and CDR2 as SYDVKM. The CDR3 here is CASSLPGQFSYEQYF. The DNA for the CDR3 is TGTGCCAGCAGTTTACCGGGACAATTCTCCTACGAGCAGTACTTC.

CDR3 coding DNA: TGTGCCAGCAGCGCCGTCCCGGGACAGGGTCTCACCGACGGAAACACCATATATTTT. Translation: CASSAVPGQGLTDGNTIYF. The genes are TRBV9 and TRBJ1-3; TRBD1 matches 9 bases. V was pared by 3 bases and J by 4 bases, with 17 bases of the junction left unmatched. The V gene's germline CDR1 is SGDLS and CDR2 YYNGEE. This CDR3 contains 19 residues.

The rearrangement links TRBV27 to TRBJ2-7; 13 nucleotides align to TRBD2. The trim removed 5 bases at V and 4 bases at J, leaving 5 bases unmatched. This CDR3 is 15 amino acids long. Looked up from germline, CDR1 is MNHEY and CDR2 is SMNVEV (reference sequence). CDR3 DNA sequence: TGTGCCAGCAGTCCGACTAGCGGGGGGTTGTACGAGCAGTACTTC. It encodes CASSPTSGGLYEQYF.

The chain employs TRBV5-6 and TRBJ1-1; D is unresolved. The CDR3 length is 14 residues. V lost 4 bases and J 10 bases, leaving 20 bases between the germline ends. The V gene's germline CDR1 is SGHDT and CDR2 YYEEEE. The CDR3 nucleotides are TGTGCCAGCAGCCCCTTGTTGAGAGGGCTCGGAGCTTTCTTT. Translated: CASSPLLRGLGAFF.

The CDR3 sequence is CASSLVAGGGYTF. The CDR3 DNA follows: TGTGCCAGCAGTTTAGTAGCAGGGGGTGGCTACACCTTC. The chain carries TRBV27 and TRBJ1-2; 7 nucleotides agree with TRBD1. Germline V gives CDR1 MNHEY, CDR2 SMNVEV (reference sequence). The CDR3 length is 13 residues. The trim removed 2 bases at V and 7 bases at J, leaving 4 bases unmatched.

The chain uses TRBV30 and TRBJ1-3; D ambiguous. Trimming removed 1 base from V and 3 bases from J, with 13 bases in between. CDR3 length: 15 residues. Per germline, CDR1 GTSNPN and CDR2 SVGIG (reference sequence). The CDR3 DNA follows: TGTGCCTGGAGTGCCGGAAAGGGATTTGGAAACACCATATATTTT. It is translated as CAWSAGKGFGNTIYF.

This chain uses TRBV12-3 or TRBV12-4 with TRBJ1-2; no reliable D call. V was clipped by 6 bases and J by 7 bases, with 15 bases between them. CDR3 length: 13 residues. The CDR3 DNA sequence: TGTGCCAGCAGAAGGACCAGAATGGGTGGCTACACCTTC. Protein sequence: CASRRTRMGGYTF.

The table lists this clone with a count of one. The V call is TRBV28, the J call TRBJ1-5; D not resolved. CDR1 is MDHEN and CDR2 is SYDVKM in the germline V gene. The V end was cut by 5 bases, the J end by 2 bases, with 7 bases between. This CDR3 comprises 13 residues. In nucleotides, the CDR3 is TGTGCCAGCAGTGATGGGGGCAATCAGCCCCAGCATTTT. This translates into CASSDGGNQPQHF.

The rearrangement uses TRBV5-4 and TRBJ2-4, with 9 positions matching TRBD1. This CDR3 comprises 13 residues. J was trimmed by 6 bases and V by 4 bases; bases with no gene match: 2. Germline assignment: CDR1 SGHNT and CDR2 YYREEE (reference sequence). Here the CDR3 reads CASSPGQGNIQYF. As DNA, the CDR3 is TGTGCCAGCAGCCCGGGACAGGGAAACATTCAGTACTTC. Full variable domain (rest looked up from reference TRBV5-4 and TRBJ2-4): ETGVTQSPTHLIKTRGQQVTLRCSSQSGHNTVSWYQQALGQGPQFIFQYYREEENGRGNFPPRFSGLQFPNYSSELNVNALELDDSALYLCASSPGQGNIQYFGAGTRLSVL.

In nucleotides, the CDR3 is TGTGCCAGCAGTCCCCCCGGCGGGAGTTCCTACGAGCAGTACTTC. As protein: CASSPPGGSSYEQYF. This chain uses TRBV28 with TRBJ2-7, with TRBD2 identical over 7 bases. The CDR3 length is 15 residues. J gave up 1 base and V 5 bases, and 8 bases lay outside the gene matches. CDR1 is MDHEN, CDR2 SYDVKM, per germline.

The rearrangement uses TRBV28 and TRBJ2-7, with D maybe TRBD2 (6 bases). Trimming cost V 3 bases and J 4 bases, with 13 bases left between them. Germline CDR1 is MDHEN and CDR2 is SYDVKM. This CDR3 is built from 14 residues. CDR3 loop: CASSFPGRPYEQYF. The CDR3 region has the DNA TGTGCCAGCAGTTTCCCCGGGAGACCATACGAGCAGTACTTC.

The J gene is TRBJ2-1, the V gene TRBV27; 8 bases are shared with TRBD2. Germline assignment: CDR1 MNHEY and CDR2 SMNVEV (reference sequence). The V segment lost 11 bases and the J segment 7 bases; nucleotides outside the gene matches: 7. The CDR3 has 12 amino acids. CDR3 DNA sequence: TGTGCCGCCGGGGGGGCTGTGAATGAGCAGTTCTTC. As protein: CAAGGAVNEQFF.

V and J are TRBV28 and TRBJ1-6; D is possibly TRBD1 (6 bases). Trimming took off 8 bases at V and 2 bases at J, with 16 bases between the two ends. CDR1 is MDHEN, CDR2 SYDVKM, per germline. The length of the CDR3 is 16 residues. The CDR3 loop is CASHVGGATYNSPLHF. CDR3 bases: TGTGCCAGCCACGTTGGGGGGGCGACCTATAATTCACCCCTCCACTTT.

This clone has a single count. The V gene is TRBV6-1, the J gene TRBJ1-4; possible D gene TRBD1, 5 bases. The germline gives CDR1 MNHNS, CDR2 SASEGT. Trimming took off 2 bases at V and 5 bases at J, with 12 bases between the two ends. This CDR3 spans 15 amino acids. The CDR3 nucleotides read TGTGCCAGCAGTGAATTTGGGGGTCCGAATGAAAAACTGTTTTTT. Residues: CASSEFGGPNEKLFF.

The chain joins TRBV9 to TRBJ2-5; 12 bases align to TRBD2. Per germline, CDR1 SGDLS and CDR2 YYNGEE. The CDR3 totals 18 residues. V dropped 0 bases and J dropped 9; count of bases not matched to a gene: 15. CDR3 DNA sequence: TGTGCCAGCAGCGTAGGGTCTAGCGGGGGGGCGCAGGTATCCCCCCAGTACTTC. Its protein product is CASSVGSSGGAQVSPQYF.

This clone was counted a few times. This chain joins TRBV28 and TRBJ2-1; D remains ambiguous. The CDR3 is 13 amino acids. Germline assignment: CDR1 MDHEN and CDR2 SYDVKM. Trimming cost V 0 bases and J 6 bases, with 6 bases left between them. CDR3 in amino acids: CASSLWRSNEQFF. The CDR3 bases are TGTGCCAGCAGTTTATGGAGGTCCAATGAGCAGTTCTTC.

CDR3 in amino acids: CASSPAGTSNTEAFF. Written as DNA, the CDR3 is TGTGCCAGCAGCCCAGCGGGGACATCGAACACTGAAGCTTTCTTT. This chain connects TRBV5-6 to TRBJ1-1; D possibly corresponds to TRBD1 (6 bases). Germline V gene lookup returns CDR1 SGHDT and CDR2 YYEEEE. This CDR3 spans 15 amino acids. V lost 4 bases and J 1 base, leaving 14 bases between the germline ends. The whole variable domain, filled in from reference TRBV5-6 and TRBJ1-1, reads DAGVTQSPTHLIKTRGQQVTLRCSPKSGHDTVSWYQQALGQGPQFIFQYYEEEERQRGNFPDRFSGHQFPNYSSELNVNALLLGDSALYLCASSPAGTSNTEAFFGQGTRLTVV.